This TCR beta chain was recorded in a study of sequential checkpoint blockade in melanoma. Study context: First-line arms were nivolumab then ipilimumab, or the reverse, randomized 1:1. After both sequences, patients received maintenance nivolumab.

Treatment specified: randomized to nivolumab then ipilimumab (arm A) or the reverse (arm B). PBMC sorting kept live CD3+CD8+ cells without CD19 or CD56. Germline V lookup: CDR1 LNHNV, CDR2 YYDKDF (reference sequence). This CDR3 contains 14 residues. Trimming stripped 0 bases from V and 2 bases from J, with 8 bases between. The protocol was immunoSEQ multiplex PCR, while the TCRdb copy is restricted to in-frame clones and leaves out a portion. The table has approximately 21,000 clones, about 80% seen once. J is TRBJ2-7 and V is TRBV15, with D possibly TRBD2 on 5 matching bases. This clonotype was obtained from a human donor with melanoma. The specimen was CD8+ T cells sorted from blood (inferred from file names), collected from a patient given nivolumab and ipilimumab in sequence. The CDR3 region is CATSRDRGTYEQYF. In DNA form, the CDR3 reads TGTGCCACCAGCAGAGATCGAGGGACCTACGAGCAGTACTTC.